The rows below give T cell receptor beta chains drawn from one sample of a study of identifying expanded T cells in peripheral blood. The repertoire was sequenced with immunoSEQ multiplex PCR; TCRdb's copy has only in-frame clones and lacks some. Of about 84,000 clones in the sample, around 86% were seen once. The sample was blood. These receptors were taken from a person between 18 and 69 years old in good health. The CDR3 runs from the conserved cysteine through the conserved F or W. D genes are given only for firm matches. A row's size may be missing; if present it is once, few, many or a size class.

d_gene: -
j_gene: TRBJ2-2
v_gene: TRBV27
abundance: -
CDR3nt: TGTGCCAGCAGTTTCGTCTTCACCGGGGAGCTGTTTTTT
CDR3aa: CASSFVFTGELFF

d_gene: -
j_gene: TRBJ2-5
v_gene: TRBV29-1
abundance: once
CDR3nt: TGCAGTGTTGGGTCACGGGCGGAGACCCAGTACTTC
CDR3aa: CSVGSRAETQYF

d_gene: TRBD1
j_gene: TRBJ1-2
v_gene: TRBV5-1
abundance: -
CDR3nt: TGCGCCAGCAGTGCCCTTTTAGAGGGGGCACATGGCTACACCTTC
CDR3aa: CASSALLEGAHGYTF

d_gene: TRBD2
j_gene: TRBJ2-7
v_gene: TRBV6-5
abundance: -
CDR3nt: TGTGCCAGCAGATCCTATAGCGGGGGGTCCTACGAGCAGTACTTC
CDR3aa: CASRSYSGGSYEQYF

d_gene: -
j_gene: TRBJ2-2
v_gene: TRBV7-9
abundance: -
CDR3nt: TGTGCCAGCAGGGGGAGTGGCACCGGGGAGCTGTTTTTT
CDR3aa: CASRGSGTGELFF

d_gene: TRBD1
j_gene: TRBJ2-2
v_gene: TRBV27
abundance: -
CDR3nt: TGTGCCAGCAGTTTTAATTTGGGGACAGCGAACACCGGGGAGCTGTTTTTT
CDR3aa: CASSFNLGTANTGELFF

d_gene: -
j_gene: TRBJ2-3
v_gene: TRBV27
abundance: -
CDR3nt: TGTGCCAGCAGTTTATCTTGGGGTTCCGGAAGGTATTTT
CDR3aa: CASSLSWGSGRYF

d_gene: -
j_gene: TRBJ1-6
v_gene: TRBV4-1
abundance: few
CDR3nt: TGCGCCAGCAGCCCAGGGACCTATAATTCACCCCTCCACTTT
CDR3aa: CASSPGTYNSPLHF

d_gene: -
j_gene: TRBJ1-5
v_gene: TRBV7-9
abundance: -
CDR3nt: TGTGCCAGCAGCTTAGCACGGGGGCCCCAGCATTTT
CDR3aa: CASSLARGPQHF

d_gene: -
j_gene: TRBJ1-4
v_gene: TRBV7-9
abundance: -
CDR3nt: TGTGCCAGCAGCCCTGGCGGTCACGCGGCTAATGAAAAACTGTTTTTT
CDR3aa: CASSPGGHAANEKLFF

d_gene: TRBD2
j_gene: TRBJ2-4
v_gene: TRBV11-3
abundance: -
CDR3nt: TGTGCCAGCAGCCCCGGACTCAGCGGGGGGCGGAACATTCAGTACTTC
CDR3aa: CASSPGLSGGRNIQYF

d_gene: -
j_gene: TRBJ1-5
v_gene: TRBV19
abundance: -
CDR3nt: TGTGCCGGACCGGGACAATATAGCAATCAGCCCCAGCATTTT
CDR3aa: CAGPGQYSNQPQHF

d_gene: TRBD1
j_gene: TRBJ2-7
v_gene: TRBV7-2
abundance: once
CDR3nt: TGTGCCAGCAGCCAGACCGGGACAGCACTCTACGAGCAGTACTTC
CDR3aa: CASSQTGTALYEQYF

d_gene: TRBD2
j_gene: TRBJ2-5
v_gene: TRBV9
abundance: -
CDR3nt: TGTGCCAGCAGCCCCCACGCTAGCGGGGTTCAAAGAGAGACCCAGTACTTC
CDR3aa: CASSPHASGVQRETQYF

d_gene: -
j_gene: TRBJ1-1
v_gene: TRBV6-5
abundance: once
CDR3nt: TGTGCCAGCAGTTACTCGTTACGGGTCCAAGCTTTCTTT
CDR3aa: CASSYSLRVQAFF

d_gene: -
j_gene: TRBJ1-3
v_gene: TRBV2
abundance: few
CDR3nt: TGTGCCAGCAGTGTTAGGACCTCTGGAAACACCATATATTTT
CDR3aa: CASSVRTSGNTIYF

d_gene: -
j_gene: TRBJ2-2
v_gene: TRBV5-1
abundance: -
CDR3nt: TGCGCCAGCAAGGCACAGGGGAACACCGGGGAGCTGTTTTTT
CDR3aa: CASKAQGNTGELFF

d_gene: TRBD1
j_gene: TRBJ2-7
v_gene: TRBV7-9
abundance: -
CDR3nt: TGTGCCAGCACCCGGGACAGCAACGAGCAGTACTTC
CDR3aa: CASTRDSNEQYF

d_gene: -
j_gene: TRBJ1-1
v_gene: TRBV11-1
abundance: -
CDR3nt: TGTGCCAGCAGCCCCCCCTCCCCGGGAAGCACTGAAGCTTTCTTT
CDR3aa: CASSPPSPGSTEAFF

d_gene: TRBD2
j_gene: TRBJ2-7
v_gene: TRBV9
abundance: -
CDR3nt: TGTGCCAGCAGCTCAAACCCCGGGGGGGAACGCTACGAGCAGTACTTC
CDR3aa: CASSSNPGGERYEQYF

d_gene: -
j_gene: TRBJ1-1
v_gene: TRBV11-2
abundance: medium-sized
CDR3nt: TGTGCCAGCAGCTTAGCACGTCAGGACCCTGAAGCTTTCTTT
CDR3aa: CASSLARQDPEAFF

d_gene: -
j_gene: TRBJ2-5
v_gene: TRBV5-8
abundance: once
CDR3nt: TGTGCCAGCAGCTTGGGGGGGGTGACAGAATCAGAGACCCAGTACTTC
CDR3aa: CASSLGGVTESETQYF

d_gene: TRBD2
j_gene: TRBJ2-3
v_gene: TRBV19
abundance: -
CDR3nt: TGTGCCAGTAGTAGGGCGGGGGGGAGTAGCACAGATACGCAGTATTTT
CDR3aa: CASSRAGGSSTDTQYF

d_gene: -
j_gene: TRBJ2-6
v_gene: TRBV30
abundance: -
CDR3nt: TGTGCCTGGAGGTGGGGAGGTGACGGGGCCAACGTCCTGACTTTC
CDR3aa: CAWRWGGDGANVLTF

d_gene: TRBD2
j_gene: TRBJ2-5
v_gene: TRBV4-1
abundance: few
CDR3nt: TGCGCCAGCAGCGGGTTAGCGGGGGGCCAAGAGACCCAGTACTTC
CDR3aa: CASSGLAGGQETQYF

d_gene: TRBD1
j_gene: TRBJ2-7
v_gene: TRBV6-6
abundance: -
CDR3nt: TGTGCCAGCAGAAGTATGGGACAGTCCTACGAGCAGTACTTC
CDR3aa: CASRSMGQSYEQYF

d_gene: TRBD1
j_gene: TRBJ2-7
v_gene: TRBV7-2
abundance: -
CDR3nt: TGTGCCAGCAGCCTGACAGGGGGATACGAGCAGTACTTC
CDR3aa: CASSLTGGYEQYF

d_gene: -
j_gene: TRBJ2-3
v_gene: TRBV11-2
abundance: -
CDR3nt: TGTGCCAGCAGCTTAAGCGCAGATACGCAGTATTTT
CDR3aa: CASSLSADTQYF

d_gene: TRBD1
j_gene: TRBJ2-7
v_gene: TRBV10-3
abundance: once
CDR3nt: TGTGCCACAAATGGACAGGGACTCTACGAGCAGTACTTC
CDR3aa: CATNGQGLYEQYF

d_gene: TRBD1
j_gene: TRBJ1-5
v_gene: TRBV30
abundance: -
CDR3nt: TGTGCCTGGGGGGACAGATGGGATGGAAATCAGCCCCAGCATTTT
CDR3aa: CAWGDRWDGNQPQHF

d_gene: -
j_gene: TRBJ2-7
v_gene: TRBV30
abundance: few
CDR3nt: TGTGCCTGGAGTGTAGTGGGCGAGCAGTACTTC
CDR3aa: CAWSVVGEQYF